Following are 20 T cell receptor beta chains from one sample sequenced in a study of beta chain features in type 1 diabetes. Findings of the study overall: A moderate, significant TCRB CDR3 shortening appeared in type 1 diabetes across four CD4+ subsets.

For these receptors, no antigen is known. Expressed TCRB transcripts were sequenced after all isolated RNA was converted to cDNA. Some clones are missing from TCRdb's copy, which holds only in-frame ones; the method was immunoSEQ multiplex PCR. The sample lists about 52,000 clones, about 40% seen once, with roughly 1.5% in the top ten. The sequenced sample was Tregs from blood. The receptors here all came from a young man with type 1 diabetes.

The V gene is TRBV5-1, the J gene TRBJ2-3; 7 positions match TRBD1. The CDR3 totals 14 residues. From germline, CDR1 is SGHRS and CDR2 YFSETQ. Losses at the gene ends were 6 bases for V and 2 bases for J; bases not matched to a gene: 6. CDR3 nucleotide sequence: TGCGCCAGCACCCCGGGACAGATCACAGATACGCAGTATTTT. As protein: CASTPGQITDTQYF.

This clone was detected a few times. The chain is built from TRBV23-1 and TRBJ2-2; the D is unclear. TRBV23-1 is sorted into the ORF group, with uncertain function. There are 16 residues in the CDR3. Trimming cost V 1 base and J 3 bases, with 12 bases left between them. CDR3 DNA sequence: TGCGCCAGCAGTCAATACGTGGGCTGGGACACCGGGGAGCTGTTTTTT. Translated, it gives CASSQYVGWDTGELFF.

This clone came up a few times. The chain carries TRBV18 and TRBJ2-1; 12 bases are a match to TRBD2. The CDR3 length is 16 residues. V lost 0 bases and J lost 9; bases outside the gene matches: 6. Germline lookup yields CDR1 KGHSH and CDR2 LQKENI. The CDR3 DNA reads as TGTGCCAGCTCACCACCGTTAGGACTAGCGGGAAGTGAGCAGTTCTTC. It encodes CASSPPLGLAGSEQFF.

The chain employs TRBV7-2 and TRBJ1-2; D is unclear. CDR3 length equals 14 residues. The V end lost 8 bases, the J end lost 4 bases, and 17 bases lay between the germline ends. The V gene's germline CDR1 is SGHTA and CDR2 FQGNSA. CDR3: CASQKGSSGYGYTF. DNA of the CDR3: TGTGCCAGCCAGAAGGGCTCGAGCGGCTATGGCTACACCTTC.

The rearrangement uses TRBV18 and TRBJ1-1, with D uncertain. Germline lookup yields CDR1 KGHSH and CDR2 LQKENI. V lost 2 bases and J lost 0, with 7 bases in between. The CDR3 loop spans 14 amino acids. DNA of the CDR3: TGTGCCAGCTCACCAAACAGCATGAACACTGAAGCTTTCTTT. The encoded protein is CASSPNSMNTEAFF.

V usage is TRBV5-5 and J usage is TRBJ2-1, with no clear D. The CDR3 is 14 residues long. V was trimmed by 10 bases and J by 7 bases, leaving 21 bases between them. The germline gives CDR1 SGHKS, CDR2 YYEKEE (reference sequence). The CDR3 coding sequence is TGTGCCGCGAAGCTGCGCCCGACATCTAATGAGCAGTTCTTC. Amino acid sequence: CAAKLRPTSNEQFF.

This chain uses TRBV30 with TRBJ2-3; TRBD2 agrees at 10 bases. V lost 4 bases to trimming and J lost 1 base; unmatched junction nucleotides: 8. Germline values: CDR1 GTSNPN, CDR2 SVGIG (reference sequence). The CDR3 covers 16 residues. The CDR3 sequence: CAWTAGAGGGTDTQYF. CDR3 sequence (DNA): TGTGCCTGGACCGCCGGAGCGGGAGGGGGCACAGATACGCAGTATTTT. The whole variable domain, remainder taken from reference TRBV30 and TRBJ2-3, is SQTIHQWPATLVQPVGSPLSLECTVEGTSNPNLYWYRQAAGRGLQLLFYSVGIGQISSEVPQNLSASRPQDRQFILSSKKLLLSDSGFYLCAWTAGAGGGTDTQYFGPGTRLTVL.

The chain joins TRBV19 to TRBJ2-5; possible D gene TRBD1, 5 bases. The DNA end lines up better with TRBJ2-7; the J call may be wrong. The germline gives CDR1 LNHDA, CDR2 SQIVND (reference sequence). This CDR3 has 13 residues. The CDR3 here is CASSTDIFYEQYF. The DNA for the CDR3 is TGTGCCAGTAGTACGGACATATTCTACGAGCAGTACTTC.

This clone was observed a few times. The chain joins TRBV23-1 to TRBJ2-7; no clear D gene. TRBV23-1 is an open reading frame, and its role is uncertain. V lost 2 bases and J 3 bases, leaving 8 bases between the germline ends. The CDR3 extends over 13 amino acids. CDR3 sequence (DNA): TGCGCCAGCAGTCAAATCCACAACTACGAGCAGTACTTC. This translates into CASSQIHNYEQYF.

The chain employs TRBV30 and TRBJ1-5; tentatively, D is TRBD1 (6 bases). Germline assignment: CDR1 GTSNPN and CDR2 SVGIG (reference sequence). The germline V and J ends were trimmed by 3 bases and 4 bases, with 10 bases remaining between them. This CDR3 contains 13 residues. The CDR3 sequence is CAWSSDRNQPQHF. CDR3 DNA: TGTGCCTGGAGCTCAGACAGGAATCAGCCCCAGCATTTT.

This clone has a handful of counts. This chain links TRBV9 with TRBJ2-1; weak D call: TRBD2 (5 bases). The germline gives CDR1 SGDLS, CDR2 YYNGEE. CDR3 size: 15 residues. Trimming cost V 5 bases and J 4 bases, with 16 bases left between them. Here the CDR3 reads CASSKSGPGYNEQFF. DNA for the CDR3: TGTGCCAGCAGTAAAAGCGGACCCGGATACAATGAGCAGTTCTTC.

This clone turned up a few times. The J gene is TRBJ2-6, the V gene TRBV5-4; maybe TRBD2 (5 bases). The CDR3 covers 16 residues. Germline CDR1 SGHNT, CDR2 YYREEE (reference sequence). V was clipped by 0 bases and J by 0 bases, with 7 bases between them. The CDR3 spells CASSLGGLSGANVLTF. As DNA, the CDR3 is TGTGCCAGCAGCTTGGGAGGACTCTCTGGGGCCAACGTCCTGACTTTC.

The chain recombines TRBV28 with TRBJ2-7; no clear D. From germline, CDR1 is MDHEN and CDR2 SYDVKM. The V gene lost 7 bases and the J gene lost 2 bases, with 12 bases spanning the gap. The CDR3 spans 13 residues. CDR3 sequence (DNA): TGTGCCAGCAAGTCGACTCAAGCCTACGAGCAGTACTTC. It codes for CASKSTQAYEQYF.

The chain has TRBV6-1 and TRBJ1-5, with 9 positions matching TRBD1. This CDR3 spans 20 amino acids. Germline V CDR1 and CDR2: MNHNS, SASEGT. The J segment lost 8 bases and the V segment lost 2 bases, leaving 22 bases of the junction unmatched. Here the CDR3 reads CASSELPGTGFIIGAEPQHF. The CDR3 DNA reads TGTGCCAGCAGTGAACTTCCTGGGACAGGGTTTATCATTGGAGCCGAGCCCCAGCATTTT.

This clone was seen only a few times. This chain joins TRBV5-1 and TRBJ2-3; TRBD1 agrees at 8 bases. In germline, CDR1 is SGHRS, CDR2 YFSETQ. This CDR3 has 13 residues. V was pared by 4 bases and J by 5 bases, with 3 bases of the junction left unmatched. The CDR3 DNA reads TGCGCCAGCAGCCGCGGACAGGGAGATACGCAGTATTTT. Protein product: CASSRGQGDTQYF.

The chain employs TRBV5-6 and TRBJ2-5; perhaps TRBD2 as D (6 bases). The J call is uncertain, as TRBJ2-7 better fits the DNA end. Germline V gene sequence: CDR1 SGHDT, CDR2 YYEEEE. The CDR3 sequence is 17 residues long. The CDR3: CASSWRVAVDNLGEQYF. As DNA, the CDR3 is TGTGCCAGCAGCTGGCGAGTAGCGGTGGACAATTTGGGCGAGCAGTACTTC.

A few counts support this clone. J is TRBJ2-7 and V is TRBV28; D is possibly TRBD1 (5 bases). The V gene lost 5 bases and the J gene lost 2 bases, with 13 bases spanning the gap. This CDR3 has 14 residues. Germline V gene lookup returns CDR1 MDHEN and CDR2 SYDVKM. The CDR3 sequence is CASSLGHRPYEQYF. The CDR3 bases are TGTGCCAGCAGTCTAGGACACCGGCCCTACGAGCAGTACTTC.

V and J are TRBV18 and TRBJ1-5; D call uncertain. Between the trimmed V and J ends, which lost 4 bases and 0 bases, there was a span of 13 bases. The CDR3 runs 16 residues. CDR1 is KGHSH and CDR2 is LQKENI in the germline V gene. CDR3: CASSRVAVDSNQPQHF. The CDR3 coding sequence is TGTGCCAGCTCACGGGTTGCGGTTGATAGCAATCAGCCCCAGCATTTT.

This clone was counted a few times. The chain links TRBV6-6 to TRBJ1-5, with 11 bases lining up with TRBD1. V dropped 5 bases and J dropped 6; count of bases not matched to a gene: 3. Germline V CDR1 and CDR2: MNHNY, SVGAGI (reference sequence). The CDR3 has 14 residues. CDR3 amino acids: CASSGTGGFQPQHF. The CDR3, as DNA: TGTGCCAGCAGTGGGACAGGGGGATTTCAGCCCCAGCATTTT.

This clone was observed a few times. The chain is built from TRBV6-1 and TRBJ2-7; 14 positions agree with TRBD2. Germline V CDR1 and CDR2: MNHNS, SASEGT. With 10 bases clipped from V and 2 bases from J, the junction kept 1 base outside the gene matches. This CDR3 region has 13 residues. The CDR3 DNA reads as TGTGCCACGGGACTAGCGGGGGCCTACGAGCAGTACTTC. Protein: CATGLAGAYEQYF.